A selection of T cell receptor beta chains follows, all from one sample in a study of blood T cell repertoires in COVID-19. TCRdb's table, derived via immunoSEQ multiplex PCR, lists solely in-frame clones and lacks some. The sample has roughly 81,000 clones, roughly 86% seen once. The source material was peripheral blood. Receptor source: a middle-aged man with acute or convalescent COVID-19. The CDR3 runs from the conserved cysteine through the conserved F or W. The D gene is left open where the match is weak. Rows may omit the clone size; those that give it use once, few, many or a size class.

V gene	D gene	clone size	CDR3 length	J gene	CDR3 DNA	CDR3 protein
TRBV3-1/TRBV3-2	-	few	17	TRBJ1-4	TGTGCCAGCAGTCTGGGACTAGGGCCCGCAGCTAATGAAAAACTGTTTTTT	CASSLGLGPAANEKLFF
TRBV12-5	-	-	20	TRBJ1-5	TGTGCTAGTGGTTTGTTCCAGGCAGGGGCCTCGTTGTCGACAAATCAGCCCCAGCATTTT	CASGLFQAGASLSTNQPQHF
TRBV9	-	-	16	TRBJ2-3	TGTGCCAGCAGCGTAGGAGGACTATCGAACACAGATACGCAGTATTTT	CASSVGGLSNTDTQYF
TRBV18	-	-	13	TRBJ2-7	TGTGCCAGCTCAGCTACATGGGGAGAAGAGCAGTACTTC	CASSATWGEEQYF
TRBV9	TRBD1	-	13	TRBJ1-2	TGTGCCAGCAGCGGACAGGGGGCGCGGGGCTACACCTTC	CASSGQGARGYTF
TRBV6-5	TRBD1	-	16	TRBJ1-1	TGTGCCAGCAGTTACGCCGCGACAGGGGTTAACACTGAAGCTTTCTTT	CASSYAATGVNTEAFF
TRBV4-2	TRBD1	-	15	TRBJ1-5	TGTGCCAGCAGCCCGGGACAGGCAAGCAATCAGCCCCAGCATTTT	CASSPGQASNQPQHF
TRBV5-4	-	-	14	TRBJ2-3	TGTGCCAGCAGCTGGTCCACTCCCACAGATACGCAGTATTTT	CASSWSTPTDTQYF
TRBV4-1	TRBD2	-	17	TRBJ2-3	TGCGCCAGCAGCCCTGCCCCGACTAGCGGGAGAACAGATACGCAGTATTTT	CASSPAPTSGRTDTQYF
TRBV11-1	-	-	15	TRBJ1-3	TGTGCCAGCAGCCGCATTCGGGGTCCCGGAAACACCATATATTTT	CASSRIRGPGNTIYF
TRBV10-3	-	medium-sized	14	TRBJ1-1	TGTGCCATCAGTGAGTCAACGGGGAACACTGAAGCTTTCTTT	CAISESTGNTEAFF
TRBV19	-	-	13	TRBJ2-3	TGTGCCAGTACGCGGGGTCACACAGATACGCAGTATTTT	CASTRGHTDTQYF
TRBV14	-	-	12	TRBJ2-1	TGTGCCAGCAACCACAACTACAATGAGCAGTTCTTC	CASNHNYNEQFF
TRBV19	TRBD1	-	17	TRBJ1-5	TGTGCCAGTAGTCTTATACAGGGGGCTAGTCGAAATCAGCCCCAGCATTTT	CASSLIQGASRNQPQHF
TRBV27	-	-	13	TRBJ2-7	TGTGCCAGCCGCGGCGGTAGCTCCTACGAGCAGTACTTC	CASRGGSSYEQYF
TRBV18	-	few	16	TRBJ2-5	TGTGCCAGCTCACCTTTGCCCGGAGGGTCAGGGGAGACCCAGTACTTC	CASSPLPGGSGETQYF
TRBV10-3	TRBD1	-	13	TRBJ1-2	TGTGCCATCAGTGGACAGGGCCCCTATGGCTACACCTTC	CAISGQGPYGYTF
TRBV7-9	-	-	14	TRBJ2-3	TGTGCCAGCTCCAGGGCTATCGACACAGATACGCAGTATTTT	CASSRAIDTDTQYF
TRBV5-4	TRBD2	once	15	TRBJ2-1	TGTGCCAGCAGCTTGCCAGGGAGGGTGGAGAATGAGCAGTTCTTC	CASSLPGRVENEQFF
TRBV19	TRBD1	-	16	TRBJ2-2	TGTGCCAGTAGTATCCTCAGGGGGCTGAACACCGGGGAGCTGTTTTTT	CASSILRGLNTGELFF
TRBV29-1	-	-	13	TRBJ1-1	TGCAGCGTTTCCCGGGAGGGTGACACTGAAGCTTTCTTT	CSVSREGDTEAFF
TRBV6-5	-	-	13	TRBJ1-5	TGTGCCAGCAGACAGACAGAGGCTCAGCCCCAGCATTTT	CASRQTEAQPQHF
TRBV9	TRBD2	-	13	TRBJ2-1	TGTGCCAGCAGCGAACAACCCGGGGGGGAGCAGTTCTTC	CASSEQPGGEQFF
TRBV6-5	-	few	15	TRBJ1-5	TGTGCCAGCAGCCTGGGACATTATAGCAATCAGCCCCAGCATTTT	CASSLGHYSNQPQHF
TRBV12-3/TRBV12-4	-	-	13	TRBJ1-1	TGTGCCAGCAGTTTCAGGGTTGACACTGAAGCTTTCTTT	CASSFRVDTEAFF
TRBV5-5	-	-	13	TRBJ1-2	TGTGCCAGCAGCTTCGGGGGGGACTATGGCTACACCTTC	CASSFGGDYGYTF
TRBV4-2	TRBD1	few	17	TRBJ1-1	TGTGCCAGCAGCCAGGAGACCCTAGGGACAGGGGTAGGCGAAGCTTTCTTT	CASSQETLGTGVGEAFF
TRBV19	-	once	13	TRBJ1-4	TGTGCCAGTAGTTTCCGGCAGGCCGAAAAACTGTTTTTT	CASSFRQAEKLFF
TRBV21-1	-	once	15	TRBJ2-7	TGTGCCAGCAGCAAGAGGACAGGGCAAGCCTACGAGCAGTACTTC	CASSKRTGQAYEQYF
TRBV7-8	-	-	13	TRBJ2-1	TGTGCCAGCCTACCAGGGAATCGCAATGAGCAGTTCTTC	CASLPGNRNEQFF
TRBV18	TRBD1	-	17	TRBJ1-2	TGTGCCAGCTCACCACGGGGTTTGGGACAGGGGGCAAGTGGCTACACCTTC	CASSPRGLGQGASGYTF
TRBV19	-	-	14	TRBJ2-7	TGTGCCAGTAGTATATACGGGCAGGGTTACGAGCAGTACTTC	CASSIYGQGYEQYF
TRBV5-4	-	once	13	TRBJ1-3	TGTGCCAGCGGAACAGGTGGTGGAAACACCATATATTTT	CASGTGGGNTIYF
TRBV12-3/TRBV12-4	-	-	12	TRBJ1-3	TGTGCCAGCAGTGACATGTGGAACACCATATATTTT	CASSDMWNTIYF
TRBV6-5	TRBD1	once	15	TRBJ1-4	TGTGCCAGCAGTTACAAGGACAGGGCTGCGGAAAAACTGTTTTTT	CASSYKDRAAEKLFF
TRBV5-4	TRBD2	-	15	TRBJ2-3	TGTGCCAGCAGCTTGACTAGCGGTAGCACAGATACGCAGTATTTT	CASSLTSGSTDTQYF
TRBV4-3	TRBD1	-	15	TRBJ2-1	TGCGCCAGCAGCTACGGACAGGGAACCCTCAATGAGCAGTTCTTC	CASSYGQGTLNEQFF
TRBV20-1	-	-	11	TRBJ2-7	TGCAGTGCAGCCCTCACCGGGGAGCAGTACTTC	CSAALTGEQYF
TRBV11-3	-	few	13	TRBJ1-1	TGTGCCAGCAGCTTAGCCATGAACACTGAAGCTTTCTTT	CASSLAMNTEAFF
TRBV29-1	-	-	12	TRBJ2-5	TGCAGCGTTTCAGCGGCTCAAGAGGCCCAGTACTTC	CSVSAAQEAQYF
TRBV19	TRBD1	-	15	TRBJ1-1	TGTGCCAGTAGTAAGGGACAGGGCGGGAACACTGAAGCTTTCTTT	CASSKGQGGNTEAFF
TRBV11-2	TRBD2	-	14	TRBJ2-1	TGTGCCAGCAGCTTACGAGCGGGAGTGAGTGAGCAGTTCTTC	CASSLRAGVSEQFF
TRBV11-2	TRBD1	-	14	TRBJ1-1	TGTGCCAGCAGCTTAGCAGGGACAGGGGGACAAGCTTTCTTT	CASSLAGTGGQAFF
TRBV6-2/TRBV6-3	TRBD1	-	14	TRBJ1-2	TGTGCCAGCAGTTACCCGACAGGGAAGGATGGCTACACCTTC	CASSYPTGKDGYTF
TRBV18	-	-	14	TRBJ2-2	TGTGCCAGCTCACCATTACAGAGTCCCGGGGAGCTGTTTTTT	CASSPLQSPGELFF
TRBV9	TRBD1	-	15	TRBJ2-1	TGTGCCAGCAGCGTAGGACAGGGGGCTAGGAGTGAGCAGTTCTTC	CASSVGQGARSEQFF
TRBV7-2	TRBD1	once	14	TRBJ1-5	TGTGCCAGCAGCTTAGCAACAGGGGATCAGCCCCAGCATTTT	CASSLATGDQPQHF
TRBV18	-	-	15	TRBJ2-5	TGTGCCAGCTCACCACGCCGGGGAGTCGAAGAGACCCAGTACTTC	CASSPRRGVEETQYF
TRBV10-3	TRBD1	-	19	TRBJ1-4	TGTGCCACCTCTACCAGCCTCCCGGGACAGGGGGCGGGGAATGAAAAACTGTTTTTT	CATSTSLPGQGAGNEKLFF
TRBV14	TRBD2	-	15	TRBJ2-3	TGTGCCAGCAGCCAAGAAAGCGGGGGCACAGATACGCAGTATTTT	CASSQESGGTDTQYF
TRBV9	-	-	17	TRBJ2-3	TGTGCCAGCAGCGTAGGGTCGAGACAGTTGGGCACAGATACGCAGTATTTT	CASSVGSRQLGTDTQYF
TRBV6-6	-	-	15	TRBJ1-6	TGTGCCAGCAGCACCGGTGGGGGGGCCGGTTCACCCCTCCACTTT	CASSTGGGAGSPLHF
TRBV7-9	TRBD1	-	14	TRBJ1-4	TGTGCCAGCAGCTTCGGACAGGTTAATGAAAAACTGTTTTTT	CASSFGQVNEKLFF
TRBV2	-	-	14	TRBJ2-7	TGTGCCAGCAGGATGACTAGGAATGGCTACGAGCAGTACTTC	CASRMTRNGYEQYF
TRBV30	-	-	14	TRBJ1-4	TGTGCCTGGAGTCCAGGAGGCTTTGACGAAAAACTGTTTTTT	CAWSPGGFDEKLFF